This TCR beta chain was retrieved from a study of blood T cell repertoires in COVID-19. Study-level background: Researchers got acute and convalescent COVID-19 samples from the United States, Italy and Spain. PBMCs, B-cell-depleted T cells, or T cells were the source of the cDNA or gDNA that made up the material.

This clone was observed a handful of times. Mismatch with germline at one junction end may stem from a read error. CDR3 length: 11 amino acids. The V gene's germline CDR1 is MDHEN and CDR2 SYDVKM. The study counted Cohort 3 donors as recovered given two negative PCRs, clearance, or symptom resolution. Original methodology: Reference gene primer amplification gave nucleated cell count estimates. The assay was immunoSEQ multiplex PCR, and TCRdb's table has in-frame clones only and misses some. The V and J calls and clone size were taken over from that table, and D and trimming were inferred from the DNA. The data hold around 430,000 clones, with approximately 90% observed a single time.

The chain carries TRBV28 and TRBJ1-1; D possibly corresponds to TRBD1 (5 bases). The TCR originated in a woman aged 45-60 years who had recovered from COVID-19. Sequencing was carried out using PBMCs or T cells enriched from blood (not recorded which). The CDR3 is CASSSTGRWTF. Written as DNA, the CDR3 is TGTGCCAGCAGTTCCACAGGACGGTGGACCTTT.